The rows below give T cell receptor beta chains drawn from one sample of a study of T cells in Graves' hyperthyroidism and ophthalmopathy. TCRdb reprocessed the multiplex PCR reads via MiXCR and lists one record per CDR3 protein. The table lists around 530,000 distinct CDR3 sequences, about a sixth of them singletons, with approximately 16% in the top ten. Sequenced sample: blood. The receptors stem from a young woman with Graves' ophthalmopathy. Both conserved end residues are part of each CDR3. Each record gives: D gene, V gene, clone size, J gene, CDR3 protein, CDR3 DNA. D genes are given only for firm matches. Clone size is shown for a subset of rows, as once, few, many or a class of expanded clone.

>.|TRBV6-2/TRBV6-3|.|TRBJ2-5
CASSYQGGRETQYF
TGTGCCAGCAGTTACCAGGGCGGTAGGGAGACCCAGTACTTC
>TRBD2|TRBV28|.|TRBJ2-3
CASSFTPTSGAGGTQYF
TGTGCCAGCAGTTTCACACCGACTAGCGGGGCCGGAGGTACGCAGTATTTT
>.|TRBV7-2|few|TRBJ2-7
CASSSGTPPGYEQYF
TGTGCCAGCAGCTCCGGGACCCCCCCTGGGTACGAGCAGTACTTC
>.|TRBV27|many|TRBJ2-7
CASSLQGALYEQYF
TGTGCCAGCAGCCTACAGGGAGCCCTCTACGAGCAGTACTTC
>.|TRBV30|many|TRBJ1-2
CAWSVRGVYGYTF
TGTGCCTGGAGTGTACGGGGGGTCTATGGCTACACCTTC
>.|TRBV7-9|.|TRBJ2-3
CASSESGATDTQYF
TGTGCCAGCAGTGAGTCCGGGGCCACAGATACGCAGTATTTT
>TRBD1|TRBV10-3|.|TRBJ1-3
CAISQPTGMNTIYF
TGTGCCATCAGTCAACCGACAGGGATGAACACCATATATTTT
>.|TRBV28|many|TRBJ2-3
CASSFRAIGDTQYF
TGTGCCAGCAGTTTCCGGGCAATCGGAGATACGCAGTATTTT
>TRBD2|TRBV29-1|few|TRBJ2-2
CSVEGAGVGAGELFF
TGCAGCGTTGAAGGTGCGGGGGTAGGCGCCGGGGAGCTGTTTTTT
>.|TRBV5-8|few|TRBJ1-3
CASSSLGLGNTIYF
TGTGCCAGCAGCTCGTTAGGCCTTGGAAACACCATATATTTT
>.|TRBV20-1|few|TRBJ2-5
CSARSSWEGGETQYF
TGCAGTGCTAGAAGTTCATGGGAGGGGGGGGAGACCCAGTACTTC
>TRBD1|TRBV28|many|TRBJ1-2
CASSFGQAYGYTF
TGTGCCAGCAGTTTCGGACAGGCCTATGGCTACACCTTC
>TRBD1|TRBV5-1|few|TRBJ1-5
CASSITGESNQPQHF
TGCGCCAGCAGCATAACAGGGGAGAGCAATCAGCCCCAGCATTTT
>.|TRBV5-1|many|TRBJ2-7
CASSFTGARDYEQYF
TGCGCCAGCAGCTTTACAGGGGCGCGGGATTACGAGCAGTACTTC
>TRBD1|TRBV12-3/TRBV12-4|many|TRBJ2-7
CASSPRDRETYEQYF
TGTGCCAGCAGCCCCCGGGACAGGGAGACCTACGAGCAGTACTTC
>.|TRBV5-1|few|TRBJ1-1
CASSLGGLVMNTEAFF
TGCGCCAGCTCTCTCGGGGGTTTGGTAATGAACACTGAAGCTTTCTTT
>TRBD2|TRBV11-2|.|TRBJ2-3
CASSLDMGLAGRRADTQYF
TGTGCCAGCAGCTTAGATATGGGACTAGCGGGAAGGAGGGCAGATACGCAGTATTTT
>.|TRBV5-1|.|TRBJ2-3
CASSLVSEDPDTQYF
TGCGCCAGCAGCTTGGTCTCGGAGGATCCAGATACGCAGTATTTT
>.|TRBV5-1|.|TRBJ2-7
CASSTGYNEQYF
TGCGCCAGCAGTACGGGATACAACGAGCAGTACTTC
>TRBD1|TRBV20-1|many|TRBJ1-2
CSARRDRGNYGYTF
TGCAGTGCTAGACGGGACAGGGGCAACTATGGCTACACCTTC
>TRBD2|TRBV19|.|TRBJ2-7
CASSKDSGSVSYEQYF
TGTGCCAGTAGTAAGGATAGCGGGAGCGTCTCCTACGAGCAGTACTTC
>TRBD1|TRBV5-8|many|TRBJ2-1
CASSPGGQGSYNEQFF
TGTGCCAGCAGCCCGGGGGGACAGGGATCCTACAATGAGCAGTTCTTC
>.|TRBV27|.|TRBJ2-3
CASRLAGDTQYF
TGTGCCAGCAGGCTAGCCGGGGATACGCAGTATTTT
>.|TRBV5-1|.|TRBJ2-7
CASSLVQGSPYEQYF
TGCGCCAGCAGCTTGGTGCAGGGGAGTCCCTACGAGCAGTACTTC
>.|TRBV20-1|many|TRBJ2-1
CSANRDGLDEQFF
TGCAGTGCTAACAGGGATGGGTTGGATGAGCAGTTCTTC
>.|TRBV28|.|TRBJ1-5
CASSVGGPGPQHF
TGTGCCAGCAGTGTAGGGGGGCCGGGGCCCCAGCATTTT
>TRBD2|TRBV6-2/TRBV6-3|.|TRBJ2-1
CASTTGLAGLYNEQFF
TGTGCCAGCACTACAGGACTAGCGGGGCTATACAATGAGCAGTTCTTC
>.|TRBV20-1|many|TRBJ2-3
CSARQTSTDTQYF
TGCAGTGCCAGACAGACTAGCACAGATACGCAGTATTTT
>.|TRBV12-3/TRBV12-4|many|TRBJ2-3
CASSLLSSGTDTQYF
TGTGCCAGCAGTTTACTGAGCTCCGGCACAGATACGCAGTATTTT
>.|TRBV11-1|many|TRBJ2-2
CASSPRRRNTGELFF
TGTGCCAGCAGCCCTCGACGACGTAACACCGGGGAGCTGTTTTTT
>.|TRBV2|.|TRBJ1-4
CASSEVREKLFF
TGTGCCAGCAGTGAAGTCCGGGAAAAACTGTTTTTT
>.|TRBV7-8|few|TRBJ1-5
CASSFLFGPNQPQHF
TGTGCCAGCAGCTTTTTATTCGGACCCAATCAGCCCCAGCATTTT
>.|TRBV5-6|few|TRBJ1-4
CASSLYQGGGEKLFF
TGTGCCAGCAGCTTGTATCAGGGTGGGGGTGAAAAACTGTTTTTT
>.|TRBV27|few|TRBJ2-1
CASSLSPGNKQFF
TGTGCCAGCAGTTTATCGCCCGGGAACAAGCAGTTCTTC
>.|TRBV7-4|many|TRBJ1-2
CASSLPGINYGYTF
TGTGCCAGCAGCTTACCCGGGATTAACTATGGCTACACCTTC
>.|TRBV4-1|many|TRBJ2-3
CASSHTAGGTDTQYF
TGCGCCAGCAGCCACACAGCAGGAGGGACAGATACGCAGTATTTT
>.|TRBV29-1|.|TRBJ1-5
CSGMAQHF
TGCAGCGGGATGGCTCAGCATTTT
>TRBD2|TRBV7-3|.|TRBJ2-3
CASSSKAGEGADTQYF
TGTGCCAGCAGCTCTAAAGCGGGGGAGGGGGCAGATACGCAGTATTTT
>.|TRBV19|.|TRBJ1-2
CASIQYGGPYGYTF
TGTGCCAGTATCCAATACGGGGGACCCTATGGCTACACCTTC
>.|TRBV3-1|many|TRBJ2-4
CASSQGDYHPNIQYF
TGTGCCAGCAGCCAGGGAGACTACCACCCGAACATTCAGTACTTC
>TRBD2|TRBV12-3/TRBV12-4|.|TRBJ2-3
CASSLAGRGTDTQYF
TGTGCCAGCAGTCTAGCGGGGCGAGGCACAGATACGCAGTATTTT
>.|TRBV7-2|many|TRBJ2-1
CASSLAGYSSYNEQFF
TGTGCCAGCAGCTTAGCTGGGTACAGCTCCTACAATGAGCAGTTCTTC
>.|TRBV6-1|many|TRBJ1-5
CASSGEAGRNQPQHF
TGTGCCAGCAGTGGGGAAGCGGGACGGAATCAGCCCCAGCATTTT
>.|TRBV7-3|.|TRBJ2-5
CASSFGGAIETQYF
TGTGCCAGCAGCTTCGGGGGTGCAATCGAGACCCAGTACTTC
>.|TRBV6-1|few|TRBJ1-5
CASSERAAGSNQPQHF
TGTGCCAGCAGTGAACGGGCGGCGGGGAGCAATCAGCCCCAGCATTTT
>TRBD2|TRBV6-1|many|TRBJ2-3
CASSEDAGGPATQYF
TGTGCCAGCAGTGAAGACGCGGGGGGGCCCGCTACGCAGTATTTT
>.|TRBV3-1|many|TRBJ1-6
CASSHGGSPLHF
TGTGCCAGCAGCCATGGGGGGTCACCCCTCCACTTT
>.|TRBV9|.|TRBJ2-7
CASSVGQGGTYEQYF
TGTGCCAGCAGCGTAGGGCAGGGAGGAACCTACGAGCAGTACTTC
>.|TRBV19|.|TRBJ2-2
CASSAAGANTGELFF
TGTGCCAGTAGTGCCGCGGGCGCGAACACCGGGGAGCTGTTTTTT
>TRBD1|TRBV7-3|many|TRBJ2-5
CASSPTGTAQETQYF
TGTGCCAGCAGCCCTACGGGGACAGCCCAAGAGACCCAGTACTTC
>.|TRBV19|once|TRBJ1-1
CASTTGAPMNTEAFF
TGTGCCAGTACTACGGGGGCCCCTATGAACACTGAAGCTTTCTTT
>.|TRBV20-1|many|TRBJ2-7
CSASKAGIPYEQYF
TGCAGTGCTAGTAAGGCGGGAATCCCCTACGAGCAGTACTTC
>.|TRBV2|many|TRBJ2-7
CASSLVLGYEQYF
TGTGCCAGCAGTTTAGTACTGGGCTACGAGCAGTACTTC
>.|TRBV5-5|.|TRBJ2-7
CASRENPYEQYF
TGTGCCAGCCGAGAGAACCCCTACGAGCAGTACTTC
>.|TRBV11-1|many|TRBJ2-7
CASSLARPAGRLGEQYF
TGTGCCAGCAGCTTAGCGCGTCCAGCAGGGAGATTGGGCGAGCAGTACTTC
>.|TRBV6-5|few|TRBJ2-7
CASSLNNLQILSSYEQYF
TGTGCCAGCAGTTTAAACAACCTGCAGATCCTGAGCTCCTACGAGCAGTACTTC
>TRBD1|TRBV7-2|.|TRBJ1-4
CASTWTGGEKLFF
TGTGCCAGCACCTGGACAGGGGGTGAAAAACTGTTTTTT